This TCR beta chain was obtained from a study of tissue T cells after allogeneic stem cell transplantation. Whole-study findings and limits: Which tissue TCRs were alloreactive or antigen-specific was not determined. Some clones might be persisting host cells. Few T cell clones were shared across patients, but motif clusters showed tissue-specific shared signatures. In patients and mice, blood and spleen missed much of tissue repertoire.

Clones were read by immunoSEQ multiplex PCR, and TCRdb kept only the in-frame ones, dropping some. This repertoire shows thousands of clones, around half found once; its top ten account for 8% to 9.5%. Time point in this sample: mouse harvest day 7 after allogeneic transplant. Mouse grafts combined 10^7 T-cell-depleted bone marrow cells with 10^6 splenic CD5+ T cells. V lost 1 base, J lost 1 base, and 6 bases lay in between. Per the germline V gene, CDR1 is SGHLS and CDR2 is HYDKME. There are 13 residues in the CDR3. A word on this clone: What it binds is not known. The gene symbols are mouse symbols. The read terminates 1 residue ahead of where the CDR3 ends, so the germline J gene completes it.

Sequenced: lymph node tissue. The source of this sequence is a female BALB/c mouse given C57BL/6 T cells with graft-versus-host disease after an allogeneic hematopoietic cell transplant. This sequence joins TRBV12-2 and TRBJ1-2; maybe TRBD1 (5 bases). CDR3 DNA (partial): TGTGCCAGCTCTCTGGGGGAAAACTCCGACTACACC. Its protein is CASSLGENSDYT. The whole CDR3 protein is CASSLGENSDYTF.